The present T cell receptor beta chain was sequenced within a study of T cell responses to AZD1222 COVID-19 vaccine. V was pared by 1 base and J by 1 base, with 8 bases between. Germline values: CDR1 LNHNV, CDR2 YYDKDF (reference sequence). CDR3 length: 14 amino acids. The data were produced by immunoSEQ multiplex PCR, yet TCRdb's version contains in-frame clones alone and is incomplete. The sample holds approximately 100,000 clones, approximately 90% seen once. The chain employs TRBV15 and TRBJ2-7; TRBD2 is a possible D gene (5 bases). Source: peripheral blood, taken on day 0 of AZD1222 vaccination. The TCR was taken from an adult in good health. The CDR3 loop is CATSRGGQSYEQYF. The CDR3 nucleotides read TGTGCCACCAGCAGAGGCGGGCAGTCCTACGAGCAGTACTTC.